The present entry profiles one T cell receptor (beta chain) with its context. The antigen remains unidentified. The data are from a study of blood T cells in healthy people across ages. Study results and limitations: It was held that the diversity estimates obtained from one million T cells were underestimates. As age increased, TCR beta diversity per million T cells fell in a roughly linear fashion.

The draw of peripheral blood yielded ten milliliters from each donor. PCR was performed a second time for about 7 to 11 cycles using a sample-barcoded 5' primer and a J-beta primer mix. TCRdb reprocessed the 5' RACE reads via MiXCR and lists one record per CDR3 protein. The table includes 750,000 to 1,000,000 distinct CDR3 sequences, about 27% detected once. Germline V CDR1 and CDR2: MNHEY, SVGAGI. The CDR3 runs to 16 residues. Trimming removed 5 bases at V and 0 bases at J, with 16 bases between. These data were also reused for a study on T cells of mothers and their children. From that paper: No persistent microchimeric T cell clones were detected.

Sequenced material: blood. V and J are TRBV6-5 and TRBJ1-2; D is unclear. This clonotype was sampled from a woman aged 40 to 50 in good health. The CDR3 nucleotides read TGTGCCAGCAGTACCGAGGCCCGGGGAGCTAACTATGGCTACACCTTC. Translated: CASSTEARGANYGYTF.